The clone carrying this T cell receptor beta chain has more than one count but fewer than ten. What it binds is not known. Uncontrolled infection, other autoimmune disease, pregnancy or lactation barred patients from enrollment. The data were taken from a study of T cells in Graves' hyperthyroidism and ophthalmopathy. Study overall: Peripheral blood was secured at the point of initial diagnosis, before any treatment.

TCR beta CDR3 regions were amplified from RNA transcripts. TCR CDR3 regions were first amplified by RT-PCR with HTBI primers. TCRdb called the multiplex PCR reads again in MiXCR, with one record for every CDR3 protein. This table holds about 480,000 distinct CDR3 sequences, around an eighth found once. Overall study results and limits: Blood also carried most thyroid clonotypes expanded above 0.001. The model foresaw ophthalmopathy a median 6.5 months prior to onset.

CDR1 and CDR2 (germline): LNHDA, SQIVND (reference sequence). The V gene end was trimmed by 5 bases and the J gene end by 3 bases; junction bases not matched to a gene: 12. The CDR3 sequence is 16 residues long. The sequence was collected from a woman in her late teens or twenties with Graves' hyperthyroidism. The chain is built from TRBV19 and TRBJ1-2, with 7 positions matching TRBD1. Sequenced: blood. The CDR3 nucleotides are TGTGCCAGTAGTGCAGGGGGGCGTTCGTCGGACTATGGCTACACCTTC. It specifies CASSAGGRSSDYGYTF.